Given below is one TCR beta chain in context. This entry belongs to a study of OX40 agonist ivuxolimab in advanced cancers. Study information: Patients were given ivuxolimab, an antibody that agonizes OX40 (CD134).

The protocol was immunoSEQ multiplex PCR, while the TCRdb copy is restricted to in-frame clones and leaves out a portion. The table includes roughly 20,000 clones, about 83% detected once. The CDR3 is made up of 14 amino acids. CDR1 MNHNY and CDR2 SVGAGI come from the germline V gene (reference sequence). The germline V and J ends were trimmed by 5 bases and 2 bases, with 10 bases remaining between them. The TCR comes from an adult with an advanced solid tumor such as melanoma, head and neck, liver or kidney cancer. The specimen comprised CD4+ or CD8+ T cells sorted from blood, sampled in a trial of the OX40 agonist ivuxolimab. The V and J genes are TRBV6-6 and TRBJ2-1, with D perhaps given as TRBD1 or TRBD2 (7 bases each). CDR3 nucleotides: TGTGCCAGCAGTCCAGGGGGGGCCTACAATGAGCAGTTCTTC. Translating gives CASSPGGAYNEQFF.